This T cell receptor (beta chain) was captured in a study of vaccination effects on CD4 cells after COVID-19 (dated by TCRdb to the early 2020s). About the full investigation: Each participant received two doses of an mRNA SARS-CoV-2 vaccine, either BNT162b2 or mRNA-1273. Pre-vaccine samples were collected from two convalescent patients 16 days and one week before the first dose, corresponding to 142 and 148 days after COVID-19 diagnosis. The study compared SARS-CoV-2 spike-specific CD4+ TCR repertoires before and after mRNA vaccination in COVID-19 convalescent patients and infection-naive vaccine recipients. Altogether, nine to ten COVID-19 convalescent patients and several SARS-CoV-2-naive healthy vaccine recipients made up the full study. Cultures from other donors in the study were sequenced with the Oncomine TCR Beta short-read assay on an Illumina iSeq 100. Overall study outcomes, separate from this receptor: Both infection-induced and vaccine-induced clones contracted markedly at late post-vaccination timepoints, which is consistent with waning T cell responses. The study was limited by a small number of convalescent patients and lacked early post-infection timepoints. In convalescent patients, the post-vaccine spike-reactive repertoire consisted mainly of new vaccine-induced clones, largely distinct from infection-induced clones.

Library generation was performed with the immunoSEQ multiplex PCR assay. DNA from the cultured, isolated CD4+ T cells was subjected to TCR beta CDR3 sequencing. In the authors' own workflow: Non-productive TCR sequences were removed and reads were trimmed to the CDR3 region, keeping CDR3s of at least 7 amino acids. Antigen-specific clonotypes were identified with the MANAFEST web app by comparing expansion in peptide wells against reference cultures. Positive clones required FDR<0.05 expansion versus reference and all other wells, odds ratio above 5, and frequency above 0.1% in two replicate wells. A clonotype was called cross-reactive if it was significantly expanded both in SARS-CoV-2 spike wells and in at least one common cold coronavirus spike condition. CDR3 similarity was assessed by Levenshtein distance using the stringdist R package, and unrooted trees were constructed with ape in R 3.6.1. TCRdb carries this immuneACCESS record with in-frame sequences only. Its versions omit some clonotypes, under half of them owing to an unresolved V gene in the studies checked, with the rest unexplained. V and J calls and clone size are copied from that table; D and trimming were computed from the DNA. The sample table shows around 49,000 clones, and roughly four fifths are seen once. The ten largest clones capture under 30% of the sample.

V and J lose 3 bases and 14 bases, and a span of 15 bases separates them. The germline V gene sets CDR1 to SGDLS and CDR2 to YYNGEE. The CDR3 holds 13 amino acids from the cysteine to the phenylalanine. The entry retains the CDR3 DNA only, 39 bases that are in frame from base 1. In the ViraFEST assay, PBMC were stimulated with viral peptide pools, and TCR sequencing was then used to find antigen-specific CD4+ T cell clonotypes based on their expansion. After about 9 days of culture, CD4+ T cells were isolated with the EasySep CD4+ T cell isolation kit. Convalescent patients had PCR-confirmed SARS-CoV-2 infection between March and December 2020, before Alpha, Beta and Delta variants emerged in the United States. Fewer than 2.5 million PBMC per well were cultured in IMDM with about 5% human AB serum, 8 to 10 IU/ml IL-2 and gentamicin, plus 10 ug/ml peptides. Half of the culture medium was replaced with fresh IL-2-containing medium on days 3 and 7. Each peptide stimulation condition was cultured in triplicate wells unless otherwise noted. Using Ficoll-Paque Plus gradient centrifugation, PBMC were separated from whole blood and then either used fresh or cryopreserved at -140C. The QIAamp micro DNA kit was used to extract genomic DNA from the cultured CD4+ T cells.

Note on this clone: Its antigen is still unknown. No much larger clone exists at a distance of one base, and base qualities are not known.

This TCR was recovered from a human donor who had a prior SARS-CoV-2 infection. The material was CD4+ T cells from PBMCs cultured with a peptide pool, obtained before COVID-19 vaccination. The chain is encoded by TRBV9 joined to TRBJ1-6; TRBD1 is perhaps the D gene, given 5 matching bases. The nucleotide sequence is given as TGTGCCAGCAGCGCCGGGGCGAAGGGAACCCTCCACTTT. It encodes CASSAGAKGTLHF.